Following are 2 T cell receptor beta chains from one sample sequenced in a study of blood T cell repertoires in COVID-19. Produced via immunoSEQ multiplex PCR; TCRdb's table is partial and in-frame only. The sample records fewer than 150,000 clones, roughly 86% being singletons. The sequencing input was peripheral blood. These receptors were collected from a human donor in a cohort sampled during active COVID-19.

This clone was seen once. This rearrangement joins TRBV5-8 to TRBJ2-4; a possible D gene is TRBD2 (5 bases). With 1 base removed from V and 1 base from J, the gap between germline ends came to 9 bases. CDR3 size: 15 residues. Germline CDR1 SGHTS, CDR2 YDEGEE. CDR3 DNA: TGTGCCAGCAGCTTGCGAGGGTTCGCCAAAAACATTCAGTACTTC. Translating gives CASSLRGFAKNIQYF.

The CDR3 sequence is CASSPEGGRLAKNIQYF. CDR3 nucleotides: TGTGCCAGCTCACCAGAAGGCGGGCGGCTAGCCAAAAACATTCAGTACTTC. The chain joins TRBV18 to TRBJ2-4; D might be TRBD2 (5 bases). In germline, CDR1 is KGHSH, CDR2 LQKENI. V lost 2 bases and J 0 bases, leaving 14 bases between the germline ends. There are 17 residues in the CDR3.